The 11 T cell receptor beta chains below all came from one sample that was sequenced in a study of CD8 T cells in Susac syndrome. Reverse transcription of roughly 0.45 to 1 ug RNA was carried out with random hexamers. TCRdb recomputed calls from the immunoSEQ multiplex PCR reads with MiXCR, one row per CDR3 protein. The repertoire holds hundreds of thousands of distinct CDR3 sequences, roughly 96% seen once, with about 0.088% in the top ten. Sequenced input: CD4+ T cells from PBMCs. The receptors here all came from a human donor with multiple sclerosis.

This chain joins TRBV29-1 and TRBJ1-4; the match to TRBD1 covers 10 bases. The V and J ends lost 6 bases and 7 bases, in that order; junction bases with no gene match: 8. CDR3 length: 14 residues. CDR1 and CDR2 (germline): SQVTM, ANQGSEA. DNA for the CDR3: TGCAGCGTGCCCGGGACAGGGGCGGGTGAAAAACTGTTTTTT. Its protein is CSVPGTGAGEKLFF.

The chain couples TRBV23-1 to TRBJ2-5, with D possibly being TRBD1 (6 bases). TRBV23-1 is an ORF, and what it does is uncertain. V dropped 3 bases and J dropped 4 bases, with 9 bases sitting between them. The CDR3 runs to 13 residues. CDR3: CASSQATGETQYF. The CDR3 region has the DNA TGCGCCAGCAGTCAGGCGACAGGAGAGACCCAGTACTTC.

The chain joins TRBV6-5 to TRBJ2-7; D ambiguous. V shed 5 bases and J shed 5 bases, with 7 bases lying between them. Germline CDR1 reads MNHEY; CDR2 reads SVGAGI. There are 11 residues in the CDR3. CDR3: CASSGLNEQYF. CDR3 nucleotide sequence: TGTGCCAGCAGTGGCTTAAACGAGCAGTACTTC.

The rearrangement joins TRBV3-1 to TRBJ1-1; 7 bases fit TRBD1. The CDR3 covers 15 residues. Germline lookup yields CDR1 LGHDT and CDR2 YNNKEL (reference sequence). The V and J ends lost 1 base and 0 bases, in that order; junction bases with no gene match: 2. The CDR3 protein is CASSQADRMNTEAFF. The CDR3 DNA reads as TGTGCCAGCAGCCAAGCGGACAGGATGAACACTGAAGCTTTCTTT.

The DNA for the CDR3 is TGTGCCAGCAGCCAAGACTTGCAGACTAACTATGGCTACACCTTC. Translated, it gives CASSQDLQTNYGYTF. The chain uses TRBV4-2 and TRBJ1-2, with no clear D. The CDR3 extends over 15 amino acids. Germline-derived CDR1 and CDR2 are LGHNA and YNFKEQ. V lost 0 bases, J lost 0 bases, and 8 bases lay in between.

The V gene is TRBV6-1, the J gene TRBJ2-1, with a weak D call TRBD2 (6 bases). Germline-derived CDR1 and CDR2 are MNHNS and SASEGT. The ends were cut back, 5 bases at V and 7 bases at J, with 24 bases in the middle. The CDR3 is 17 residues long. The CDR3: CASSPNPAGLGSNEQFF. The CDR3 DNA sequence: TGTGCCAGCAGTCCGAATCCCGCGGGACTTGGCTCTAATGAGCAGTTCTTC.

The chain has TRBV2 and TRBJ2-1, with 10 bases identical to TRBD2. The junction had 6 bases not matched to a gene; V was cut back by 6 bases and J by 4 bases. Germline CDR1 reads SNHLY; CDR2 reads FYNNEI. The CDR3 contains 15 residues. Here the CDR3 reads CASRGGTSAYNEQFF. The CDR3 DNA sequence: TGTGCCAGCAGGGGGGGGACTAGCGCTTACAATGAGCAGTTCTTC.

The V and J genes are TRBV25-1 and TRBJ1-1; D is undetermined. The CDR3 sequence is 18 residues long. Germline V lookup: CDR1 MGHDK, CDR2 SYGVNS. The V gene lost 1 base and the J gene lost 4 bases, with 22 bases spanning the gap. The CDR3 loop reads CASSELGSRTQMSTEAFF. DNA for the CDR3: TGTGCCAGCAGTGAATTAGGGAGTAGGACCCAAATGAGCACTGAAGCTTTCTTT. The full variable domain, its missing parts supplied by reference TRBV25-1 and TRBJ1-1, is EADIYQTPRYLVIGTGKKITLECSQTMGHDKMYWYQQDPGMELHLIHYSYGVNSTEKGDLSSESTVSRIRTEHFPLTLESARPSHTSQYLCASSELGSRTQMSTEAFFGQGTRLTVV.

This chain uses TRBV6-2 or TRBV6-3 with TRBJ2-1; the D gene is possibly TRBD2 (5 bases). Germline V lookup: CDR1 MNHEY, CDR2 SVGEGT. CDR3 length equals 13 residues. Trimming shortened V by 2 bases and J by 9 bases, and 11 bases separated the two germline ends. CDR3 sequence reads: CASSYRLAGEQFF. The CDR3 bases are TGTGCCAGCAGTTACCGTCTAGCCGGTGAGCAGTTCTTC.

This clonotype was observed a few times. The chain couples TRBV3-1 to TRBJ2-2; 11 bases are a match to TRBD2. Trimming at V came to 4 bases and at J to 1 base, leaving 2 bases not matched to a gene. The CDR3 has 16 amino acids. CDR1 and CDR2 (germline): LGHDT, YNNKEL (reference sequence). The DNA of the CDR3 is TGTGCCAGCAGCCTAGGACTAGCGGGGAACACCGGGGAGCTGTTTTTT. Residues: CASSLGLAGNTGELFF.

The J gene is TRBJ2-7, the V gene TRBV7-9, with D possibly matching TRBD1 (6 bases). V dropped 8 bases and J dropped 9 bases, with 20 bases sitting between them. Germline V gene data show CDR1 as SEHNR and CDR2 as FQNEAQ (reference sequence). The CDR3 spans 13 residues. CDR3 nucleotides: TGTGCCAGCGGTCGGTCGGTCCAGGGGTGGCAGTACTTC. Translation gives CASGRSVQGWQYF.